This T cell receptor (beta chain) was obtained from a study of cytomegalovirus exposure and HLA in healthy donors. The germline V gene encodes CDR1 ENHRY and CDR2 SYGVKD. Deletions cut 0 bases from V and 7 bases from J, with 7 bases between. The CDR3 totals 13 residues. The repertoire was sequenced with immunoSEQ multiplex PCR; TCRdb's copy has only in-frame clones and lacks some. The sample lists fewer than 100,000 clones, more than 75% occurring once. This TCR was recovered from a young man in good health and CMV-seronegative. Specimen: PBMCs. V usage is TRBV10-3 and J usage is TRBJ2-1, with no clear D. The CDR3 spells CAISESSQNEQFF. The DNA for the CDR3 is TGTGCCATCAGTGAGTCAAGCCAAAATGAGCAGTTCTTC.